Below are 9 T cell receptor beta chains sequenced from a single sample in a study of T-cell memory formation after mild COVID-19. TCRdb reprocessed the 5' RACE reads with MiXCR, giving one entry per CDR3 protein. The profile shows approximately 100,000 distinct CDR3 sequences, approximately 12% of them singletons. Input material: PBMCs or a T cell subset sorted from them (not recorded which). The receptors come from a man between 18 and 29 years old who had mild COVID-19 (a few samples of this study predate the infection). Cell type and time point are not known.

Ten or more counts support this clonotype. The chain links TRBV7-6 to TRBJ2-3; no definite D call. In germline, CDR1 is SGHVS, CDR2 FNYEAQ. Trimming shortened V by 3 bases and J by 2 bases, and 9 bases separated the two germline ends. This CDR3 has 14 amino acids. The CDR3 protein is CASSFRADTDTQYF. CDR3 in DNA: TGTGCCAGCAGCTTCCGGGCCGACACAGATACGCAGTATTTT.

The V gene is TRBV5-1, the J gene TRBJ1-1; D is perhaps TRBD1 (6 bases). Germline V gene data show CDR1 as SGHRS and CDR2 as YFSETQ. The CDR3 extends over 15 amino acids. Trimming pared 0 bases from V and 2 bases from J, leaving 11 bases between. In DNA form, the CDR3 reads TGCGCCAGCAGCTTGGGGGGACATTCTAACACTGAAGCTTTCTTT. Encoded protein: CASSLGGHSNTEAFF.

The chain uses TRBV5-1 and TRBJ2-2; TRBD1 matches at 7 bases. Losses at the gene ends were 4 bases for V and 2 bases for J; bases not matched to a gene: 8. The CDR3 loop spans 16 amino acids. CDR1 and CDR2 (germline): SGHRS, YFSETQ. CDR3 nucleotide sequence: TGCGCCAGCAGCGCTTCCGGGACAGTCAACACCGGGGAGCTGTTTTTT. It codes for CASSASGTVNTGELFF.

Within the sample, this clonotype is large. This sequence joins TRBV4-3 and TRBJ2-1; 10 bases are a match to TRBD1. V lost 1 base and J lost 3; bases outside the gene matches: 0. CDR1 and CDR2 (germline): LGHNA, YSLEER. The CDR3 has 15 amino acids. The CDR3 sequence is CASSQGTGGYNEQFF. CDR3 coding DNA: TGCGCCAGCAGCCAAGGGACAGGGGGCTACAATGAGCAGTTCTTC.

This clonotype was picked up many times. The chain links TRBV4-2 to TRBJ2-7; 14 positions agree with TRBD2. The CDR3 has 15 residues. V dropped 1 base and J dropped 4; count of bases not matched to a gene: 0. Germline values: CDR1 LGHNA, CDR2 YNFKEQ. The CDR3 bases are TGTGCCAGCAGCCAAGGACTAGCGGGGGGGTACGAGCAGTACTTC. It is translated as CASSQGLAGGYEQYF.

This clonotype has just a few counts. This chain connects TRBV27 to TRBJ2-3; no clear D. Germline V gene sequence: CDR1 MNHEY, CDR2 SMNVEV (reference sequence). V was trimmed by 1 base and J by 1 base, leaving 15 bases between them. There are 17 residues in the CDR3. The DNA of the CDR3 is TGTGCCAGCAGTTTATGGGTGGCGGATCTCGGCACAGATACGCAGTATTTT. It is translated as CASSLWVADLGTDTQYF.

This clonotype showed up just a few times. J is TRBJ1-1 and V is TRBV7-2; TRBD1 might be the D (5 bases). Trimming removed 2 bases from V and 0 bases from J, with 10 bases in between. This CDR3 contains 15 residues. Germline CDR1 and CDR2: SGHTA and FQGNSA. The CDR3 loop reads CASSLFSRVNTEAFF. The CDR3 DNA reads TGTGCCAGCAGCTTATTTAGCAGGGTGAACACTGAAGCTTTCTTT.

This clonotype was counted many times. This chain connects TRBV28 to TRBJ2-1; tentatively, D is TRBD1 (7 bases). The CDR3 is 13 residues long. V shed 11 bases and J shed 4 bases, with 15 bases lying between them. The germline V gene encodes CDR1 MDHEN and CDR2 SYDVKM. This chain's CDR3 is CAVRGVGYNEQFF. For the CDR3, the DNA is TGTGCCGTCAGGGGGGTGGGATACAATGAGCAGTTCTTC.

V usage is TRBV10-3 and J usage is TRBJ2-4, with D perhaps TRBD1 or TRBD2 (5 bases each). The V gene's germline CDR1 is ENHRY and CDR2 SYGVKD. With 6 bases removed from V and 1 base from J, the gap between germline ends came to 19 bases. The CDR3 runs to 17 residues. The CDR3 DNA follows: TGTGCCATCAGACTACAGGCTCCTGAGGGGGCCAAAAACATTCAGTACTTC. It codes for CAIRLQAPEGAKNIQYF.